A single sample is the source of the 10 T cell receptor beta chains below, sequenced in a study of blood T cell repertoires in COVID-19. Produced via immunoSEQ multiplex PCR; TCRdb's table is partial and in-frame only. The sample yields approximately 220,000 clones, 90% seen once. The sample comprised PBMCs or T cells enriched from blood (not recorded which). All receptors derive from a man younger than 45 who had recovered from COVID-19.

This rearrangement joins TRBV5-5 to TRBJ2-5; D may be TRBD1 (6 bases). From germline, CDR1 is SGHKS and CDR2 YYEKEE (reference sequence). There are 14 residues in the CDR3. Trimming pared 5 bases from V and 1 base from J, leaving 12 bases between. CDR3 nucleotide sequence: TGTGCCAGCAGGAGGGCACAGGGCCAAGAGACCCAGTACTTC. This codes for CASRRAQGQETQYF.

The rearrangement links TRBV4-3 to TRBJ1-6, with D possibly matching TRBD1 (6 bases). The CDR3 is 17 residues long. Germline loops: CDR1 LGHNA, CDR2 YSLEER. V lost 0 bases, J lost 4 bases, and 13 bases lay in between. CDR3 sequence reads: CASSQESTGPYNSPLHF. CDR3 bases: TGCGCCAGCAGCCAAGAATCTACAGGGCCGTATAATTCACCCCTCCACTTT.

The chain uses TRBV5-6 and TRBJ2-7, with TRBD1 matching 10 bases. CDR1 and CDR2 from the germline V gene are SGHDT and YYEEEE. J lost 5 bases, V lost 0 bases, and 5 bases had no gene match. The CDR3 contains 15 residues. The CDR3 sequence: CASSLVGTGEHEQYF. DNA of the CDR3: TGTGCCAGCAGCTTGGTCGGGACAGGGGAACACGAGCAGTACTTC.

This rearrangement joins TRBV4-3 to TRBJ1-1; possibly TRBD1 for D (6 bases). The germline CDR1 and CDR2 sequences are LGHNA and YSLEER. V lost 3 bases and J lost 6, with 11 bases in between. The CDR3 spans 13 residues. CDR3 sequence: CASSHRGFAEAFF. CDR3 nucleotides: TGCGCCAGCAGCCACAGGGGTTTCGCTGAAGCTTTCTTT.

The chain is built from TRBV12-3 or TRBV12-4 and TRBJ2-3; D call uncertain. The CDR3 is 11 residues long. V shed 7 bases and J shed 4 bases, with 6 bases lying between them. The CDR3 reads CASTPADTQYF. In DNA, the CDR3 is TGTGCCAGCACCCCAGCAGATACGCAGTATTTT.

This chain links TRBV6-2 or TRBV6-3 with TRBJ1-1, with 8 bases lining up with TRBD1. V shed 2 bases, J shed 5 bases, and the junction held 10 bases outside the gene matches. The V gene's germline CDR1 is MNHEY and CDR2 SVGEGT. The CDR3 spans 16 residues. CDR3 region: CASSYLSGRGPTEAFF. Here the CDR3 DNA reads TGTGCCAGCAGTTACCTCTCGGGCAGGGGGCCTACTGAAGCTTTCTTT.

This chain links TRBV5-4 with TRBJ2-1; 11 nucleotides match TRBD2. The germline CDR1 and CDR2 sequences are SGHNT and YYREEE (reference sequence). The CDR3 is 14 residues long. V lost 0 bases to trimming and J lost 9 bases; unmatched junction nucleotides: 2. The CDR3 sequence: CASSLGLAGREQFF. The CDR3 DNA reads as TGTGCCAGCAGCTTGGGACTAGCGGGACGTGAGCAGTTCTTC.

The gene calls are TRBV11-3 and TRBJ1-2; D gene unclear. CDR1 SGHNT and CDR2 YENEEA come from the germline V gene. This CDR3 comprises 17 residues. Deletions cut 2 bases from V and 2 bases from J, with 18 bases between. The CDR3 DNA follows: TGTGCCAGCAGCTTATCTGGCCGAAAGCCAGCGAACTATGGCTACACCTTC. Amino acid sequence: CASSLSGRKPANYGYTF.

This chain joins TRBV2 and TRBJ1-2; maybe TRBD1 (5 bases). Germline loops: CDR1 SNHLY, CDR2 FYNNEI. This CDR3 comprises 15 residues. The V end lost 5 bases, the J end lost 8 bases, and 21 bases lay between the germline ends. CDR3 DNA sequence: TGTGCCAGCAGTAGGGACTCAAGCCCCTCGGGAGGCTACACCTTC. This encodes CASSRDSSPSGGYTF.

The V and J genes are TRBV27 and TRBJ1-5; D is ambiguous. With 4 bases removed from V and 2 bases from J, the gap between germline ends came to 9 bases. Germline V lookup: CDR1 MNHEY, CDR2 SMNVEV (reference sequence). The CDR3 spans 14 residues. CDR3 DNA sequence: TGTGCCAGCAGTTCCGAATCGGGCAATCAGCCCCAGCATTTT. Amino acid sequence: CASSSESGNQPQHF.